These T cell receptor beta chains were read from a single sample in a study of CD8 T cells in ankylosing spondylitis. Each CDR3 protein gets one entry after TCRdb re-called the 5' RACE reads with MiXCR. The data contain 150,000 to 200,000 distinct CDR3 sequences, around a tenth of them seen just once; the ten biggest clones take up almost 30%. Source material: blood, either unsorted or a sorted T cell fraction (not recorded which). The receptor source for this set is a male donor with ankylosing spondylitis or in good health (not recorded which). Both conserved end residues are part of each CDR3.

V: TRBV25-1; CDR3: CASRQGLGDTGELFF
V: TRBV6-2/TRBV6-3; CDR3: CASSPFERGYNEQFF
V: TRBV6-2/TRBV6-3; CDR3: CASSLQGASGANVLTF
V: TRBV10-3; CDR3: CAISEQGVNTEAFF
V: TRBV20-1; CDR3: CSASGGDGYNEQFF
V: TRBV5-6; CDR3: CASSFGTSGASYNEQFF
V: TRBV7-7; CDR3: CASSPPGAGETQYF
V: TRBV7-2; CDR3: CASSIGAYNSPLHF
V: TRBV7-6; CDR3: CASSYVSGGANADTQYF
V: TRBV12-3/TRBV12-4; CDR3: CASSPSTGGEQYF
V: TRBV5-1; CDR3: CASSTGTDYNEQFF
V: TRBV5-6; CDR3: CASTYGRGQYYEQYF
V: TRBV10-3; CDR3: CAISETGQSTDTQYF
V: TRBV2; CDR3: CASSETGLGTGELFF
V: TRBV3-1; CDR3: CASSPPDVLALSETQYF
V: TRBV10-3; CDR3: CAISDLPPVVSEQYF
V: TRBV5-1; CDR3: CASSPGGPLETQYF
V: TRBV27; CDR3: CASSFTGTEAGRQPQHF
V: TRBV6-8; CDR3: CASGRYNEKLFF
V: TRBV21-1; CDR3: CASSKALRGNEPDRENNQPQHF
V: TRBV24-1; CDR3: CATSDPTTLTGELFF
V: TRBV7-6; CDR3: CASSSSGGTSYNEQFF
V: TRBV27; CDR3: CASRGGQGAIQPQHF
V: TRBV7-2; CDR3: CASSLRPSSRQAPYEQYF
V: TRBV6-1; CDR3: CASRPTPAGGRNQPQHF
V: TRBV2; CDR3: CASSRTGLGAFF
V: TRBV7-8; CDR3: CASSSTGGYNSPLHF
V: TRBV7-9; CDR3: CASSLALGEINEQFF
V: TRBV6-1; CDR3: CASSSSGGTDTQYF
V: TRBV7-8; CDR3: CASSFLAWTGPKESNQPQHF
V: TRBV11-2; CDR3: CASSLEGTDSSSYNSPLHF
V: TRBV5-1; CDR3: CASSLELAGGEQFF
V: TRBV4-1; CDR3: CASSQDRSNYEQYF
V: TRBV5-1; CDR3: CASRGREANGGNEQFF
V: TRBV7-8; CDR3: CASSEQGGVTEAFF
V: TRBV27; CDR3: CASSFDGGGPLNTEAFF
V: TRBV5-1; CDR3: CASSQRTAANTGELFF
V: TRBV20-1; CDR3: CSARENRRSTDTQYF
V: TRBV12-3/TRBV12-4; CDR3: CASSLRQGNTGELFF
V: TRBV3-1; CDR3: CASSQEAAVTYEQYF
V: TRBV18; CDR3: CASSPTPRGQIYGYTF
V: TRBV18; CDR3: CASSPTSASYEQYF
V: TRBV7-9; CDR3: CASSLGQIGADGYTF
V: TRBV20-1; CDR3: CSARSQRETQYF
V: TRBV6-1; CDR3: CASSRRQGSNEQFF
V: TRBV4-1; CDR3: CASSQPRDRGSKNIQYF
V: TRBV9; CDR3: CASSVSVGLGPTEQYF
V: TRBV3-1; CDR3: CASSSLSSYQETQYF
V: TRBV10-3; CDR3: CAISEGGIDYGYTF
V: TRBV2; CDR3: CASRRQLSYEQYF
V: TRBV29-1; CDR3: CSVVWARGDTQYF